This T cell receptor (beta chain) is from a study of OX40 agonist ivuxolimab in advanced cancers. About the study: Intravenous ivuxolimab was administered to patients every 2 weeks at 0.01 to 10 mg/kg. Partial responses were achieved by three patients, of whom one had hepatocellular carcinoma and two had cutaneous melanoma.

Sequencing was performed with immunoSEQ multiplex PCR; in TCRdb, only in-frame clones are kept and a portion is missing. The table includes about 19,000 clones, 83% detected once. Remarks on this clone: Its matching antigen is unknown.

CDR3 size: 13 residues. Germline trimming cut 5 bases from V and 6 bases from J; bases unmatched to any gene: 3. Germline V gives CDR1 LNHDA, CDR2 SQIVND (reference sequence). The study, taken as a whole, reports: The study observed clonal expansion of CD4+ and CD8+ blood T cells by week 6 at 0.1 to 3.0 mg/kg. More expanded clones were seen, on average, in CD8+ T cells than in CD4+.

The material sequenced was CD4+ or CD8+ T cells sorted from blood, taken in a trial of the OX40 agonist ivuxolimab. The chain couples TRBV19 to TRBJ2-7, with TRBD1 matching over 11 bases. The TCR was taken from an adult with an advanced solid tumor such as melanoma, head and neck, liver or kidney cancer. The CDR3 coding sequence is TGTGCCAGTAGTCCGGGGACAGGGGGCGAGCAGTACTTC. This codes for CASSPGTGGEQYF.